This entry lists 22 T cell receptor beta chains sequenced from one sample in a study of human T cells and chemical hapten exposure. The sample's time point: pre-sensitization, week 0. The sample's treatment: therapeutic diphenylcyclopropenone sensitization with weekly scalp DPC. TCRdb processed the RACE reads anew with MiXCR; each CDR3 protein has one entry. This table holds 300,000 to 450,000 distinct CDR3 sequences, less than 6.5% found once. The input for sequencing was whole blood, taken in connection with sensitization to the hapten diphenylcyclopropenone (DPC). These receptors were collected from a woman aged 45-60 years with alopecia areata. Some clones in this sample may be carry-over from other donors' samples.

This clonotype was picked up many times. V and J are TRBV7-9 and TRBJ1-1; no clear D. CDR3 length: 12 residues. The V end was cut by 5 bases, the J end by 2 bases, with 6 bases between. CDR1 is SEHNR and CDR2 is FQNEAQ in the germline V gene (reference sequence). The CDR3 bases are TGTGCCAGCAGCGGAGGAAACACTGAAGCTTTCTTT. This translates into CASSGGNTEAFF.

This clonotype was seen a handful of times. V and J are TRBV4-3 and TRBJ2-5, with D unclear. The CDR3 sequence is 16 residues long. Germline CDR1 is LGHNA and CDR2 is YSLEER. The V gene lost 0 bases and the J gene lost 2 bases, with 13 bases spanning the gap. The chain's CDR3 is CASSQETTRGQETQYF. As DNA, the CDR3 is TGCGCCAGCAGCCAAGAGACCACGAGAGGACAAGAGACCCAGTACTTC.

This clonotype was counted only a few times. The chain carries TRBV9 and TRBJ2-3; D gene uncertain. Germline CDR1 and CDR2: SGDLS and YYNGEE. CDR3 length: 12 amino acids. Trimming took 0 bases from V and 5 from J, leaving 4 bases between them. CDR3 residues: CASSVDIDTQYF. As DNA, the CDR3 is TGTGCCAGCAGCGTAGATATAGATACGCAGTATTTT.

Ten or more counts support this clonotype. The rearrangement joins TRBV12-3 or TRBV12-4 to TRBJ1-2, with 12 bases identical to TRBD1. This CDR3 has 15 amino acids. The trim removed 5 bases at V and 4 bases at J, leaving 5 bases unmatched. The CDR3 nucleotides are TGTGCCAGCAGTGGCGGGACAGGGGGCGCCTATGGCTACACCTTC. This codes for CASSGGTGGAYGYTF.

The chain recombines TRBV19 with TRBJ1-2; 7 nucleotides agree with TRBD1. The CDR3 has 15 residues. The V gene's germline CDR1 is LNHDA and CDR2 SQIVND (reference sequence). Germline trimming cut 10 bases from V and 6 bases from J; bases unmatched to any gene: 17. The chain's CDR3 is CATRQGSSILHGYTF. The CDR3 DNA reads TGTGCCACACGACAGGGTTCTAGTATTCTGCATGGCTACACCTTC.

The V and J genes are TRBV6-2 or TRBV6-3 and TRBJ1-1; maybe TRBD1 (6 bases). V lost 6 bases, J lost 5 bases, and 13 bases lay in between. Germline lookup yields CDR1 MNHEY and CDR2 SVGEGT. The CDR3 runs 13 residues. The CDR3 region has the DNA TGTGCCAGCAGCCCCAGGGGAAGGACTGAAGCTTTCTTT. Its protein is CASSPRGRTEAFF.

In this sample, this clonotype turned up many times. This chain links TRBV9 with TRBJ2-3; 10 nucleotides align to TRBD2. The V gene end was trimmed by 0 bases and the J gene end by 4 bases; junction bases not matched to a gene: 11. The CDR3 spans 18 residues. Germline V lookup: CDR1 SGDLS, CDR2 YYNGEE. The CDR3 nucleotides are TGTGCCAGCAGCGTAGATAAGCGGGGGGGCGACGGGGCAGATACGCAGTATTTT. It codes for CASSVDKRGGDGADTQYF.

This clonotype was observed at least ten times. This chain links TRBV12-3 or TRBV12-4 with TRBJ2-7; 9 positions agree with TRBD1. The CDR3 sequence is 16 residues long. After removal of 2 bases from V and 1 base from J, the junction contained 6 bases not matched to a gene. CDR3 protein: CASSLTLGTGSYEQYF. In DNA form, the CDR3 reads TGTGCCAGCAGTTTAACATTGGGGACAGGGTCCTACGAGCAGTACTTC.

This clonotype was observed many times. The rearrangement uses TRBV7-2 and TRBJ2-1; 9 bases map to TRBD2. Germline values: CDR1 SGHTA, CDR2 FQGNSA. The CDR3 spans 16 residues. With 5 bases clipped from V and 8 bases from J, the junction kept 13 bases outside the gene matches. CDR3 DNA sequence: TGTGCCAGCAGCCCCCGGTTGAGCGGGGGGCTCGATGAGCAGTTCTTC. Protein: CASSPRLSGGLDEQFF.

This clonotype was seen many times. The chain is built from TRBV6-1 and TRBJ1-5, with D uncertain. This CDR3 region has 15 residues. V shed 3 bases and J shed 11 bases, with 20 bases lying between them. Germline V CDR1 and CDR2: MNHNS, SASEGT. CDR3 amino acids: CASSEREDGRSAQHF. CDR3 coding DNA: TGTGCCAGCAGTGAGCGGGAGGACGGACGATCGGCCCAGCATTTT.

In its sample, this clonotype was seen many times. The chain joins TRBV20-1 to TRBJ2-7; tentative D call: TRBD1 (7 bases). The CDR3 has 15 residues. The V and J ends lost 4 bases and 1 base respectively, with 17 bases between them. Germline V CDR1 and CDR2: DFQATT, SNEGSKA (reference sequence). The CDR3 region is CSAKTRDSGSYEQYF. The CDR3 nucleotides read TGCAGTGCTAAAACCCGGGACAGCGGGTCCTACGAGCAGTACTTC.

In this sample, this clonotype turned up many times. The chain is built from TRBV5-5 and TRBJ1-1; D may be TRBD1 (5 bases). The CDR3 sequence is 15 residues long. V lost 1 base, J lost 4 bases, and 14 bases lay in between. Germline V gene data show CDR1 as SGHKS and CDR2 as YYEKEE (reference sequence). The CDR3 DNA follows: TGTGCCAGCAGCTTGCGCTTTACCGGGGGCACTGAAGCTTTCTTT. It yields the protein CASSLRFTGGTEAFF.

This clonotype was counted at least ten times. The rearrangement joins TRBV29-1 to TRBJ2-5; D is unresolved. The CDR3 spans 10 residues. Trimming removed 4 bases at V and 4 bases at J, with 4 bases between. CDR1 is SQVTM and CDR2 is ANQGSEA in the germline V gene. CDR3 region: CSVGGETQYF. In DNA, the CDR3 is TGCAGCGTTGGCGGAGAGACCCAGTACTTC. Based on the CDR3 plus reference TRBV29-1 and TRBJ2-5, the full variable domain is SAVISQKPSRDICQRGTSLTIQCQVDSQVTMMFWYRQQPGQSLTLIATANQGSEATYESGFVIDKFPISRPNLTFSTLTVSNMSPEDSSIYLCSVGGETQYFGPGTRLLVL.

This clonotype appeared many times. The chain uses TRBV12-5 and TRBJ2-3; a weak D match, TRBD1 (6 bases). V was cut by 7 bases and J by 4 bases, with 12 bases left in between. This CDR3 has 13 amino acids. Germline V gene sequence: CDR1 LGHNT, CDR2 FRNRAP. CDR3 in amino acids: CASAQDSSDTQYF. Here the CDR3 DNA reads TGTGCTAGTGCCCAGGACAGTTCAGATACGCAGTATTTT. The full variable domain, in which reference TRBV12-5 and TRBJ2-3 provide the parts outside the CDR3, is DARVTQTPRHKVTEMGQEVTMRCQPILGHNTVFWYRQTMMQGLELLAYFRNRAPLDDSGMPKDRFSAEMPDATLATLKIQPSEPRDSAVYFCASAQDSSDTQYFGPGTRLTVL.

The V call is TRBV29-1, the J call TRBJ2-5; 11 bases match TRBD1. V dropped 1 base and J dropped 0; count of bases not matched to a gene: 7. The CDR3 loop spans 17 amino acids. Germline assignment: CDR1 SQVTM and CDR2 ANQGSEA. The CDR3 nucleotides read TGCAGCGTTGAAGGGGGGACAGGGGGACCGTACCAAGAGACCCAGTACTTC. It is translated as CSVEGGTGGPYQETQYF.

This clonotype was detected many times. The chain combines TRBV28 with TRBJ2-3; no definite D call. The germline CDR1 and CDR2 sequences are MDHEN and SYDVKM. The CDR3 runs 15 residues. V was pared by 2 bases and J by 1 base, with 10 bases between. Here the CDR3 DNA reads TGTGCCAGCAGTTTACTCGGCGACCGCACAGATACGCAGTATTTT. It codes for CASSLLGDRTDTQYF.

The table lists this clonotype with a few counts. The chain uses TRBV10-3 and TRBJ2-1; 9 nucleotides agree with TRBD1. This CDR3 is built from 13 residues. Losses at the gene ends were 11 bases for V and 9 bases for J; bases not matched to a gene: 11. Germline CDR1 ENHRY, CDR2 SYGVKD. Written as DNA, the CDR3 is TGTGCCTCACTAGAACAGGGGGCACGTGAGCAGTTCTTC. It yields the protein CASLEQGAREQFF.

For the CDR3, the DNA is TGTGCCAGCAGTTCACAGGGTGGGACGACTGAAGCTTTCTTT. Amino acids: CASSSQGGTTEAFF. This chain joins TRBV12-3 or TRBV12-4 and TRBJ1-1, with D perhaps matching TRBD1 (6 bases). This CDR3 spans 14 amino acids. The V and J ends lost 4 bases and 5 bases respectively, with 14 bases between them.

The J gene is TRBJ2-3, the V gene TRBV7-9; either TRBD1 or TRBD2 may fit D (5 bases each). V lost 5 bases to trimming and J lost 1 base, with 19 bases between them. This CDR3 is built from 17 residues. Germline CDR1 SEHNR, CDR2 FQNEAQ (reference sequence). CDR3 region: CASSPRDPQWGTDTQYF. The CDR3 nucleotides read TGTGCCAGCAGCCCCCGGGACCCTCAATGGGGCACAGATACGCAGTATTTT.

This clonotype was seen many times. The CDR3 region is CASSPLAAAEAFF. CDR3 nucleotides: TGTGCCAGCAGCCCCTTGGCGGCCGCTGAAGCTTTCTTT. This sequence joins TRBV3-1 and TRBJ1-1, with D unresolved. This CDR3 spans 13 amino acids. With 4 bases removed from V and 6 bases from J, the gap between germline ends came to 12 bases. Germline V gene lookup returns CDR1 LGHDT and CDR2 YNNKEL (reference sequence).

In its sample, this clonotype was seen a few times. V is TRBV30 and J is TRBJ2-3; D is unclear. Germline V lookup: CDR1 GTSNPN, CDR2 SVGIG (reference sequence). This CDR3 comprises 13 residues. Trimming left V 0 bases short and J 3 bases short, with 7 bases between. CDR3 amino acids: CAWSVSVTDTQYF. The CDR3 coding sequence is TGTGCCTGGAGTGTTTCAGTGACAGATACGCAGTATTTT.

The gene calls are TRBV7-3 and TRBJ1-1, with D uncertain. The germline V and J ends were trimmed by 1 base and 5 bases, with 11 bases remaining between them. This CDR3 region has 14 residues. The germline V gene has CDR1 SGHTA and CDR2 FQGTGA. The CDR3 DNA follows: TGTGCCAGCAGCTTAAAGGCGGGCGGGACTGAAGCTTTCTTT. Amino acids: CASSLKAGGTEAFF.